The 2 T cell receptor beta chains below were found in one sample sequenced in a study of early T cells in non-severe SARS-CoV-2 infection (dated by TCRdb to 2020 to 2022). Library generation was performed with 5' RACE. TCRdb shows the sequencer as NextSeq 500. TCRdb reprocessing: public reads trimmed at Q25 with fastp, clones called with MiXCR, in-frame beta chains kept. Entries are consolidated by CDR3 protein sequence, retaining the most common genes and DNA. The sample data list about 59,000 distinct CDR3 sequences, and roughly an eighth of these were observed just once. The ten largest make up 2.9% of the sample. The sequencing sample was made of whole blood. The receptors originated from an adult who was a healthcare worker with PCR-confirmed SARS-CoV-2 infection or an uninfected control (not recorded which).

This rearrangement joins TRBV18 to TRBJ1-1; D unresolved. Trimming shortened V by 3 bases and J by 4 bases, and 6 bases separated the two germline ends. This CDR3 has 12 amino acids. CDR1 is KGHSH, CDR2 LQKENI, per germline. DNA for the CDR3: TGTGCCAGCTCACCGGGGATCACTGAAGCTTTCTTT. As protein: CASSPGITEAFF.

For this clonotype: This may come from a read error, since a much larger clone is one base off. The CDR3 region has the DNA TGTGCCAGCAGCCTTCTGGAGGGTCCCGTCTACACCTTC. Its protein is CASSLLEGPVYTF. This chain connects TRBV6-1 to TRBJ1-2, with D hard to call. In germline, CDR1 is MNHNS, CDR2 SASEGT. This CDR3 is built from 13 residues. The V end lost 6 bases, the J end lost 10 bases, and 18 bases lay between the germline ends.